Below, one TCR beta chain is given with its context. Its antigen remains unidentified. Germline V gives CDR1 SGDLS, CDR2 YYNGEE. The CDR3 totals 18 residues. The junction had 10 bases not matched to a gene; V was cut back by 0 bases and J by 5 bases. These data come from a study of graft-versus-host responses after intestinal transplantation. Here immunoSEQ multiplex PCR was the method, and the copy in TCRdb shows in-frame clones only, minus some. The sample lists 70,000 or so clones; under 90% were seen once. Study results and caveats: GvH clone levels peaked in circulation, and this peak was associated with early post-transplant HvG declines.

The chain couples TRBV9 to TRBJ2-3; 12 bases line up with TRBD2. The clonotype was recovered from a human donor who was the organ donor for an intestinal transplant. The sample here was unstimulated CD4+ T cells sorted from spleen or lymph node cells, taken before transplant. DNA of the CDR3: TGTGCCAGCAGCGTAGCGACCCTAGCGGGGGGGAGGGGAGATACGCAGTATTTT. Its protein product is CASSVATLAGGRGDTQYF. The full variable domain, with the rest looked up from reference TRBV9 and TRBJ2-3, is DSGVTQTPKHLITATGQRVTLRCSPRSGDLSVYWYQQSLDQGLQFLIQYYNGEERAKGNILERFSAQQFPDLHSELNLSSLELGDSALYFCASSVATLAGGRGDTQYFGPGTRLTVL.